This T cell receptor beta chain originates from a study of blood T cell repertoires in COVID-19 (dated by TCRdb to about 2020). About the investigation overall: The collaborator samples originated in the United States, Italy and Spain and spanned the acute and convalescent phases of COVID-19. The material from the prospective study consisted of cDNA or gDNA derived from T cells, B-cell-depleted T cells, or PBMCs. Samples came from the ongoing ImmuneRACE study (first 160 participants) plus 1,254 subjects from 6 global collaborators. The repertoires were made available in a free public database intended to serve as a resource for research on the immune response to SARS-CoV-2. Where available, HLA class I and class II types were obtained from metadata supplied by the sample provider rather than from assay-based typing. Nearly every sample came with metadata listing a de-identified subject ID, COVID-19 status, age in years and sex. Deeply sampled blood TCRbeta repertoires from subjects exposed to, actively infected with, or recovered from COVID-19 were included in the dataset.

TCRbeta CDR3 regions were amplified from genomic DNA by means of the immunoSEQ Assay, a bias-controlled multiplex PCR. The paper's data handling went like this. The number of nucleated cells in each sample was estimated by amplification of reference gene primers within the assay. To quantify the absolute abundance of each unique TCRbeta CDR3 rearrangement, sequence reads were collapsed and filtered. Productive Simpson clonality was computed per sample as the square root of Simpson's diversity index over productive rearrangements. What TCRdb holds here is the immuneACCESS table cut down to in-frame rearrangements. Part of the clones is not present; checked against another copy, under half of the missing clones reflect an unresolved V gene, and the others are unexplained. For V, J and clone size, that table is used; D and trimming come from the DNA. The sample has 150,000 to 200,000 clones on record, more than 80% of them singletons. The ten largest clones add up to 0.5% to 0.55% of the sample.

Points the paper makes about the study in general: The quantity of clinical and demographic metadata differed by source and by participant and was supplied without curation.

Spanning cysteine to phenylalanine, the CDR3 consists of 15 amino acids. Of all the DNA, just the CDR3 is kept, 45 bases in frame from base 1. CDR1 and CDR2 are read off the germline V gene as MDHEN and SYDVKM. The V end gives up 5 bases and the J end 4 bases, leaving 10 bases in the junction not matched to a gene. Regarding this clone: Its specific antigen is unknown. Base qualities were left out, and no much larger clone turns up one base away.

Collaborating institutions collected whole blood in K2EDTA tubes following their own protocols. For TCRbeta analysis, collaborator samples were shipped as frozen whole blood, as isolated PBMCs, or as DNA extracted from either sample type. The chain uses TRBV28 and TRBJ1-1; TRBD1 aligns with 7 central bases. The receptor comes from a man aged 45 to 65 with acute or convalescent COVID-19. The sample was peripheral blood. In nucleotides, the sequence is TGTGCCAGCAGTACACTCAGGGGGTTAGGCACTGAAGCTTTCTTT. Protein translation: CASSTLRGLGTEAFF.